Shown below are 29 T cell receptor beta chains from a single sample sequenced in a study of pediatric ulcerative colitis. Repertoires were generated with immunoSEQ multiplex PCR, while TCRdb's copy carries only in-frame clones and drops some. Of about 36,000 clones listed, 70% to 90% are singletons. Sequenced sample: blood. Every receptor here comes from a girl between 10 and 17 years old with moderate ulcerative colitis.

In DNA, the CDR3 is TGTGCCAGCAGCTTACTGCCCGGGACAGGAAACACCATATATTTT. Protein product: CASSLLPGTGNTIYF. V is TRBV7-3 and J is TRBJ1-3, with D perhaps TRBD1 (6 bases). V shed 2 bases and J shed 4 bases, with 12 bases lying between them. This CDR3 has 15 amino acids. In germline, CDR1 is SGHTA, CDR2 FQGTGA. The whole variable domain, remainder taken from reference TRBV7-3 and TRBJ1-3, is GAGVSQTPSNKVTEKGKYVELRCDPISGHTALYWYRQSLGQGPEFLIYFQGTGAADDSGLPNDRFFAVRPEGSVSTLKIQRTERGDSAVYLCASSLLPGTGNTIYFGEGSWLTVV.

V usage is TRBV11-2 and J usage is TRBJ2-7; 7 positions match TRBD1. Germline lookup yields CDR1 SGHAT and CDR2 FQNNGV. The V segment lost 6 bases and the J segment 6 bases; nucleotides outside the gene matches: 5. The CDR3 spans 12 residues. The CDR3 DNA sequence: TGTGCCAGCAGGAACAGGGGTTTCGAGCAGTACTTC. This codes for CASRNRGFEQYF.

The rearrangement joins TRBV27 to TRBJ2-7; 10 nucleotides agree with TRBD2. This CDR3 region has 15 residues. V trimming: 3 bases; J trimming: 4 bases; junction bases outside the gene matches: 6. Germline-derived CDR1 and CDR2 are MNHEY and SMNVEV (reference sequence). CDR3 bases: TGTGCCAGCAGTTTCTCGCTAGCGGGGGCTTACGAGCAGTACTTC. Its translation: CASSFSLAGAYEQYF.

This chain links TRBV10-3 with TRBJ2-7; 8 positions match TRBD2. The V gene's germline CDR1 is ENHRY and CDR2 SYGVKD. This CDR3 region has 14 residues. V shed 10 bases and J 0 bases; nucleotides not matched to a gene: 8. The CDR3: CATQAGASSYEQYF. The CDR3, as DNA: TGTGCCACTCAAGCGGGGGCCAGCTCCTACGAGCAGTACTTC.

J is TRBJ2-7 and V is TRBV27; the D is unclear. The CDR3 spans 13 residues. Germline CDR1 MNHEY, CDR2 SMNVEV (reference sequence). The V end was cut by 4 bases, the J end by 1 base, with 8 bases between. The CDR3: CASSYGLSYEQYF. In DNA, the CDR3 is TGTGCCAGCAGTTATGGGTTATCCTACGAGCAGTACTTC.

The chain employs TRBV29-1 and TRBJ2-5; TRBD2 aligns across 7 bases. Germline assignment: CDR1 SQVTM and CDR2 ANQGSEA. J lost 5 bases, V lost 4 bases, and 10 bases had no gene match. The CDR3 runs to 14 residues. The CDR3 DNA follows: TGCAGCGTTGGGGTAGGCGGAGCGGGGGAGACCCAGTACTTC. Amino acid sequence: CSVGVGGAGETQYF.

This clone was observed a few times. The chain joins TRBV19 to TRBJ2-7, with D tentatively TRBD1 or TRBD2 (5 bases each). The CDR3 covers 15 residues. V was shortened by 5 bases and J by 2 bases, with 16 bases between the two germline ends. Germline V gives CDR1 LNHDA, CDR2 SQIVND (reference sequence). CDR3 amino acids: CASSEYRDGTYEQYF. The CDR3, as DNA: TGTGCCAGTAGTGAGTACCGGGACGGAACCTACGAGCAGTACTTC.

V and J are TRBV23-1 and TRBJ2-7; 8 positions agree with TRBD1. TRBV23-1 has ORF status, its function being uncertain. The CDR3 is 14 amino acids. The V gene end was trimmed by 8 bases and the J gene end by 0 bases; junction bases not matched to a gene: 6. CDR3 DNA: TGCGCCAGCTGCGACAGGGGCAGCTCCTACGAGCAGTACTTC. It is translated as CASCDRGSSYEQYF.

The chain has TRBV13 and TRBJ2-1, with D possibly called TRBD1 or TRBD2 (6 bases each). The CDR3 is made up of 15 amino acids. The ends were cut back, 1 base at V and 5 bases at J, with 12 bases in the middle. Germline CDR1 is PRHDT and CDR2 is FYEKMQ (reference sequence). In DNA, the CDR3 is TGTGCCAGCAGCTTAGAGGGGGGACTTGACAATGAGCAGTTCTTC. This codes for CASSLEGGLDNEQFF.

CDR3 region: CASSYDWGSYEQYF. CDR3 nucleotide sequence: TGTGCCAGCAGTTACGATTGGGGGTCCTACGAGCAGTACTTC. The genes are TRBV6-5 and TRBJ2-7; perhaps D is TRBD1 or TRBD2 (5 bases each). Germline CDR1 is MNHEY and CDR2 is SVGAGI. Trimming removed 2 bases at V and 1 base at J, with 9 bases between. CDR3 length: 14 residues.

The CDR3 DNA sequence: TGTGCCAGCATCCCGGGAGGGCCCTACGAGCAGTACTTC. Its translation: CASIPGGPYEQYF. The V gene is TRBV6-1, the J gene TRBJ2-7; 8 bases fit TRBD2. J was trimmed by 2 bases and V by 7 bases; bases with no gene match: 4. CDR1 is MNHNS and CDR2 is SASEGT in the germline V gene. This CDR3 is built from 13 residues.

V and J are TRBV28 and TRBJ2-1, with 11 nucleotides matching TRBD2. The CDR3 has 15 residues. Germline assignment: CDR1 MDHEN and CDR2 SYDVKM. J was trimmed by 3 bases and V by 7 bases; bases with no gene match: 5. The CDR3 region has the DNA TGTGCCAGCAATAGCGGGAGGGCCATCTACAATGAGCAGTTCTTC. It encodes CASNSGRAIYNEQFF.

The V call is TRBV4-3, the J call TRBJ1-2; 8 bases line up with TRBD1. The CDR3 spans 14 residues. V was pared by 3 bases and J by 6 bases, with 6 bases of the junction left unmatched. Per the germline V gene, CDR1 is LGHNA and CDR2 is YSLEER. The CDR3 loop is CASSHHTGGDGYTF. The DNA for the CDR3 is TGCGCCAGCAGCCACCACACAGGGGGGGATGGCTACACCTTC.

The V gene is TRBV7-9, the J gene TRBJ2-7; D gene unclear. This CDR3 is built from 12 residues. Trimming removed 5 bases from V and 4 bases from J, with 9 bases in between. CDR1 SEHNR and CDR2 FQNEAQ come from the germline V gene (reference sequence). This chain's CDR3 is CASSTRSYEQYF. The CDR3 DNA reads TGTGCCAGCAGCACCAGATCGTACGAGCAGTACTTC.

Here the CDR3 DNA reads TGCGCCAGCAGCACGACAAGGGGAGATACGCAGTATTTT. Protein sequence: CASSTTRGDTQYF. This rearrangement joins TRBV5-1 to TRBJ2-3; possible D gene TRBD1, 5 bases. Trimming left V 4 bases short and J 5 bases short, with 11 bases between. Germline V gene data show CDR1 as SGHRS and CDR2 as YFSETQ. The length of the CDR3 is 13 residues.

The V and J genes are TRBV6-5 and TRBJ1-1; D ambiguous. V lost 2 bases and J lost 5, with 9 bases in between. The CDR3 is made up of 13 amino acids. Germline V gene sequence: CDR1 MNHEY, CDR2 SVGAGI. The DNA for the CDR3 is TGTGCCAGCAGTTACGGGCGGAGGACTGAAGCTTTCTTT. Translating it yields CASSYGRRTEAFF.

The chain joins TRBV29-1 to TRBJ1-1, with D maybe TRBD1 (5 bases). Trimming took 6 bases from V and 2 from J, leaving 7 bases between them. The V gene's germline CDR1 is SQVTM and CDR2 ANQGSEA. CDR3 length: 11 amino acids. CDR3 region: CSVGHNTEAFF. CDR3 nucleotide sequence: TGCAGCGTCGGACATAACACTGAAGCTTTCTTT.

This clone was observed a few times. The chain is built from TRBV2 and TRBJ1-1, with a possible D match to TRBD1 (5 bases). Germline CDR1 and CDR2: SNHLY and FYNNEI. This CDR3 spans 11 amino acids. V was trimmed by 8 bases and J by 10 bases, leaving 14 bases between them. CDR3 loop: CASSLSRGAFF. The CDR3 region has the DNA TGTGCCAGCTCTCTATCGAGGGGAGCTTTCTTT.

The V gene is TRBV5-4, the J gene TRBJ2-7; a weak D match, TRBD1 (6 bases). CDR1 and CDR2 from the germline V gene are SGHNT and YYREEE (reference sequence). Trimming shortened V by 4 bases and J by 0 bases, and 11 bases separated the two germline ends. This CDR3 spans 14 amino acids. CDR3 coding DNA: TGTGCCAGCAGCGTTGGGGGCAGCTCCTACGAGCAGTACTTC. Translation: CASSVGGSSYEQYF. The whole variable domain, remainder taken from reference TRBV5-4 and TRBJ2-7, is ETGVTQSPTHLIKTRGQQVTLRCSSQSGHNTVSWYQQALGQGPQFIFQYYREEENGRGNFPPRFSGLQFPNYSSELNVNALELDDSALYLCASSVGGSSYEQYFGPGTRLTVT.

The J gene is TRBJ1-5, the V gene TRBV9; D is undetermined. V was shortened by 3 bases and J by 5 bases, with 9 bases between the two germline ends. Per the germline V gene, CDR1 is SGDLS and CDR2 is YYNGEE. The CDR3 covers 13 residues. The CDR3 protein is CASSELLDQPQHF. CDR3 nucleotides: TGTGCCAGCAGCGAACTTTTGGATCAGCCCCAGCATTTT.

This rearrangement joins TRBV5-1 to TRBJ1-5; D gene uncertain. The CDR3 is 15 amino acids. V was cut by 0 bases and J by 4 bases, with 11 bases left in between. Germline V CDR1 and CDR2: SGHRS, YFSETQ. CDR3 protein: CASSLVPGGNQPQHF. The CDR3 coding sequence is TGCGCCAGCAGCTTGGTTCCTGGAGGGAATCAGCCCCAGCATTTT.

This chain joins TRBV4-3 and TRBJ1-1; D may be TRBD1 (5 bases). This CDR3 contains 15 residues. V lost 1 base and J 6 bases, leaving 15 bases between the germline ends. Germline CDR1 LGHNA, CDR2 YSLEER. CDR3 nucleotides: TGCGCCAGCAGCCAAGTGACAGATACTACTCCTGAAGCTTTCTTT. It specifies CASSQVTDTTPEAFF.

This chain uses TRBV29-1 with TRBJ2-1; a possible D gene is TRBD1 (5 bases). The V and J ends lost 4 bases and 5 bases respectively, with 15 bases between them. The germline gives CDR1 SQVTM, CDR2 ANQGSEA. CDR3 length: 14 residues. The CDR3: CSVVGRNPNNEQFF. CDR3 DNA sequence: TGCAGCGTTGTGGGGCGGAATCCTAACAATGAGCAGTTCTTC.

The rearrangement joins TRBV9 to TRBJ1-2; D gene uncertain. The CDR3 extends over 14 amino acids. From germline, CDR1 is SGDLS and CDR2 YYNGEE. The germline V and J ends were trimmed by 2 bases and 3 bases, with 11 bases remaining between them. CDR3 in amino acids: CASSVGVLDYGYTF. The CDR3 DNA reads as TGTGCCAGCAGCGTTGGGGTTCTCGACTATGGCTACACCTTC.

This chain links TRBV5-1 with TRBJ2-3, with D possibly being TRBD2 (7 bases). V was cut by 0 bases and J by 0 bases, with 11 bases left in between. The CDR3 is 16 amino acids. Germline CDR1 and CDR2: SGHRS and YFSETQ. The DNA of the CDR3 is TGCGCCAGCAGCTTGGACGGGGGGCCTAGCACAGATACGCAGTATTTT. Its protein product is CASSLDGGPSTDTQYF.

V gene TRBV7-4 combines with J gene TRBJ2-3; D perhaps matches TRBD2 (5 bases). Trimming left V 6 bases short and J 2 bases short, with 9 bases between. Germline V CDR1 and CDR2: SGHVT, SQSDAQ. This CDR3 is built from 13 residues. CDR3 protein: CASSPGSTDTQYF. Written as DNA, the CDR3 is TGTGCCAGCAGTCCGGGGTCCACAGATACGCAGTATTTT.

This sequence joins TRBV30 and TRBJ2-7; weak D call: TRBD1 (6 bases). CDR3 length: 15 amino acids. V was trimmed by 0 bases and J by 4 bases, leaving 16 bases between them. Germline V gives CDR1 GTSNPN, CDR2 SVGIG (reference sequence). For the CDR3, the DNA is TGTGCCTGGAGTGTTCACAGGGTTTTTGTGTACGAGCAGTACTTC. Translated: CAWSVHRVFVYEQYF. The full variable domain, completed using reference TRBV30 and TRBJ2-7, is SQTIHQWPATLVQPVGSPLSLECTVEGTSNPNLYWYRQAAGRGLQLLFYSVGIGQISSEVPQNLSASRPQDRQFILSSKKLLLSDSGFYLCAWSVHRVFVYEQYFGPGTRLTVT.

The chain's CDR3 is CASSWDSYNSPLHF. The CDR3 coding sequence is TGTGCCAGCAGCTGGGACAGTTATAATTCACCCCTCCACTTT. The rearrangement links TRBV7-2 to TRBJ1-6; 7 bases align to TRBD1. CDR1 is SGHTA and CDR2 is FQGNSA in the germline V gene. The CDR3 has 14 residues. V shed 4 bases and J 4 bases; nucleotides not matched to a gene: 1.

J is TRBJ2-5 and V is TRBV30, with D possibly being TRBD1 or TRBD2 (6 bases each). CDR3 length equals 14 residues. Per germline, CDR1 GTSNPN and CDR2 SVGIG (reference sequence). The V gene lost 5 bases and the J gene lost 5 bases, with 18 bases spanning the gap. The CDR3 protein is CAWGLWGAKETQYF. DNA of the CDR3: TGTGCCTGGGGATTGTGGGGGGCGAAGGAGACCCAGTACTTC.